One T cell receptor (beta chain) is described in this entry. This clone's antigen is unknown. One base away there is no much larger clone; base qualities are not given. The V and J ends are trimmed by 1 base and 0 bases, leaving 9 bases between them. Reading the germline V gene gives CDR1 SGHTA and CDR2 FQGNSA. The CDR3 goes from the cysteine to the phenylalanine over 15 residues. Only CDR3 DNA remains: 45 bases, in frame from the first base. The sample belongs to a study of cytomegalovirus exposure and HLA in healthy donors (dated by TCRdb to about 2017). In terms of the full investigation: An earlier analysis of several hundred of the donors reported under 300 Gb of sequence data and 95 million to 130 million unique TCR beta sequences obtained from approximately 180 million T cells. The number of donors typed differed by locus, with 629-630 for A, B, C, DRB1 and DQB1, 522 for DQA1, some 570 for DPA1, and 400 to 490 for DPB1. Approximately 310 gigabases of sequencing data and around 85 million unique TCR sequences made up an early release that covered around 640 HLA-typed donors. Class I and class II HLA loci were covered by the typing at four-digit resolution. In an earlier analysis of more than 550 of the donors, high-throughput TCR beta sequencing was used to judge whether each TCR beta V gene segment behaved as functional or pseudogenic. The study aimed to test whether cataloging public T cell receptors could reveal signatures of past pathogen exposure. In a later genetic analysis, genome-wide SNP genotypes for about 55% of the roughly 700 donors were used, and that subset was treated as a discovery cohort. Besides the first cohort of 666 subjects, a separate validation cohort made up of 120 different subjects was used. The later analysis used no new phenotypic data to find candidate immune exposures, relying instead on TCR beta sequences and their occurrence across donors. Every repertoire in the discovery cohort had been generated on one and the same sequencing platform. A later analysis re-examined previously published TCR beta repertoires from just over 650 donors and added high-resolution HLA genotyping to investigate patterns of TCR occurrence. Among 350 to 400 genotyped donors of the cohort, an average of roughly 240,000 unique TCR beta nucleotide sequences were sequenced per donor, 15% to 20% of them non-productive. Donor age, sex, ethnicity and CMV serostatus were compiled together with the repertoire data. Because of strong linkage in the cohort, roughly five DR-DQ haplotypes were treated as single units for association and clustering. Using immunosequencing, the study profiled T cell repertoires from fewer than 850 subjects and related those repertoires to cytomegalovirus serostatus. To predict cytomegalovirus infection status, the study combined high-throughput TCR immunosequencing, statistical association of individual TCRs with disease status, and machine learning. The genetic ancestry cluster associated with self-reported Caucasian donors included around 76% of the 398 genotyped donors. Study-wide conclusions, independent of this receptor: Strong co-occurrence of HLA alleles, especially DR and DQ, made assigning TCR associations to individual alleles difficult. According to the authors, the approach could potentially be generalized to other disease states and immunological phenotypes. According to a later analysis, most CMV-associated TCR beta chains appeared to be HLA-restricted, and the HLA associations seemed to be driven largely by CMV exposure. Because HLA typing was unavailable for some donors at each locus, only the typed subset was used in association tests. The earlier analysis of some 540 of the donors excluded roughly 17 rarely observed V segments, including chromosome 9 orphons, because counts were too low. Several of the top co-occurrence clusters appeared to be linked to parvovirus B19, influenza, CMV and Epstein-Barr virus, according to a later analysis. The 87-base-pair reads could not distinguish some IMGT-functional V segments, including TRBV6-2 and TRBV6-3, so those segments were excluded. Across donors, most TCR sequences were observed very rarely, whereas some public TCRs were present in many individuals. Correlated functional status among segregating V segments might reflect linkage disequilibrium, but an unknown experimental factor could not be ruled out. According to a later genetic analysis, donors in an Asian-associated ancestry cluster had fewer N-insertions in productive TCRs than the roughly 670-donor mean. In vitro tests confirmed that three of the cytomegalovirus-associated TCR beta chains recognize cytomegalovirus antigens. CMV serostatus was the only immune exposure information available for the cohort. An association between a missense DCLRE1C variant and V-gene and J-gene trimming of TCR beta chains was found in a later genetic analysis and replicated in an independent cohort. Specific HLA alleles were associated with roughly 17,000 TCR beta sequences at a false discovery rate of 0.05 in a later analysis. Roughly uniform sequencing depth across donors was assumed in presence/absence analyses, although this assumption may not hold. In a later analysis, the rate of TCR association differed among HLA loci, with DRB1 alleles having the most associated TCRs and HLA-C alleles having the fewest. In a later analysis, HLA-associated TCR beta chains showed more clonal expansion and lower generation probabilities than non-associated chains that were equally common. In an earlier analysis of under 600 of the donors, most TCR beta V segments were observed in productive rearrangements about 87% or about 30% of the time, broadly matching IMGT annotations. The study listed 150 to 200 TCR beta chains as associated with cytomegalovirus. This cohort had only TCR beta chains sequenced, and the lack of alpha or paired-chain data limited which features could be detected. Cytomegalovirus status was reported to be diagnosed by the classifier with high specificity and sensitivity in both the original and validation cohorts. A further reported finding was that TCR beta sequences accurately predicted the HLA-A and HLA-B alleles for most subjects in the first cohort. A cluster of highly shared sequence variants was judged likely to be a technical artifact of the sequencing pipeline.

Libraries were constructed by the immunoSEQ multiplex PCR assay. The multiplex PCR relied on a mix of 60 forward primers for TCR Vbeta segments and 13 reverse primers for TCR Jbeta segments. The CDR3 region of rearranged TCR beta genes was amplified from genomic DNA by a multiplex PCR assay. On the Illumina HiSeq System, the amplified TCR beta libraries were sequenced as 87-base-pair reads. The published analysis was carried out like this. Across the 640 or so repertoires, a later analysis counted tens of millions of unique TCR beta chains, some 11 million of which were shared by at least two donors. To remove PCR and sequencing errors, raw reads were error-corrected and collapsed into unique sequences using a nearest-neighbor algorithm that merged closely related sequences. To assign V, D and J gene segments, CDR3 sequences were aligned to IMGT reference sequences. For a sequence to be retained, a match of at least six nucleotides was required to both a V gene segment and a J gene segment. Rearrangements were classified as productive when the CDR3 lacked stop codons and remained in frame with V and J, and all other rearrangements were classified as non-productive. CDR3 was defined according to IMGT convention as the region running from the second conserved V-encoded cysteine to the conserved J-encoded phenylalanine. Sequences without an unambiguous match to a single V gene segment were excluded from the earlier analysis of a few hundred of the donors. An earlier analysis of 587 of the donors classified V segments as functional when productive rearrangements were above 56.7% and as segregating when the standard deviation between donors was above 5%. A statistical classification framework was built for diagnosing cytomegalovirus status from the catalog of TCR beta chain sequences. V and J gene assignment, in a later analysis, came from comparing TCR nucleotide sequences with IMGT/GENE-DB human TR gene sequences. Using the TCRdist pipeline, a later analysis assigned CDR3 sequences along with most-parsimonious VDJ recombination scenarios. In a later analysis, each TCR beta chain was defined by its CDR3 amino acid sequence together with its V-gene family, and reads without a unique V-gene family were excluded. As a way to deal with suspected cross-contamination and a sequencing artifact, a later analysis dropped 592 nucleotide sequences that were highly shared and had low generation probability. For each public chain, a later analysis derived a clonal expansion index from normalized ranks of inferred template counts within each repertoire. In a later analysis, generation probabilities were computed using a VDJ recombination model fitted to out-of-frame rearrangements, and the results were checked against IGoR. Hypergeometric tests were used in a later analysis to score TCR-TCR, TCR-HLA and TCR-CMV co-occurrence, with a repertoire-size bias correction applied to the TCR pairs. False discovery rates were estimated in a later analysis by permuting HLA or CMV assignments 20 times. In a later analysis, co-occurring TCRs were grouped using DBSCAN, with TCRdist sequence similarity added in when clustering inside HLA-allele-positive subsets. Repertoires with fewer than 30,000 or more than 120,000 public chains were left out of co-occurrence clustering, as were about 5 repertoires with anomalous nucleotide sharing. Sourced from immuneACCESS, this table was stored by TCRdb with only in-frame sequences that have V and J called. A share of the clones is absent; for the studies checked, an unresolved V gene accounts for under half, and the remainder has no known explanation. V and J calls and clone size are those listed in that table; D and trimming were worked out from the DNA. In all, the sample holds 130,000 to 150,000 clones, and around 80% of those were seen once. The ten top clones hold over 9.5% of the sample.

The cohort was made up of roughly 670 healthy bone marrow donors. Cohort members were all nominally healthy when sampled, although unrecorded immune exposures were likely present. The donor tested CMV seropositive, placing the donor among the 250 to 350 seropositive members of the cohort. A peripheral blood sample was collected from each donor, and TCR beta sequencing was performed on peripheral blood mononuclear cells. The Qiagen DNeasy Blood Extraction Kit was used to extract genomic DNA from the blood cell samples. This receptor was identified in a woman aged 55-70 years in good health and CMV-seropositive. Material for sequencing was PBMCs. The V and J segments used are TRBV7-2 and TRBJ1-2; no D gene can be assigned with confidence. The DNA sequence is given as TGTGCCAGCAGCTTAGGAGGTTTTTCTAACTATGGCTACACCTTC. Translated, it gives CASSLGGFSNYGYTF.